This TCR beta chain originates from a study of cytotoxic CD8 clonotypes in ibrutinib-treated CLL. Across the study: The group held about 11 relapsed/refractory and about 14 treatment-naive patients, with 17 to 18 IGHV unmutated. Findings and caveats of the study: Baseline clonality was higher than in age-matched healthy donors and moved in step with circulating CD8+ T-cell counts.

The length of the CDR3 is 14 residues. The germline V and J ends were trimmed by 2 bases and 7 bases, with 12 bases remaining between them. The germline V gene has CDR1 SNHLY and CDR2 FYNNEI. Clones were read by immunoSEQ multiplex PCR, and TCRdb kept only the in-frame ones, dropping some. The table includes approximately 300,000 clones, more than 65% detected once. Comment on this clone: Its antigen is still unknown.

The source is a human donor with chronic lymphocytic leukemia. Sequencing was performed on PBMCs, taken before ibrutinib treatment. This chain joins TRBV2 and TRBJ1-5; tentative D call: TRBD1 (6 bases). CDR3 amino acids: CASSENRAGQPQHF. CDR3 in DNA: TGTGCCAGCAGTGAAAACAGGGCCGGGCAGCCCCAGCATTTT.